These 31 T cell receptor beta chains were sequenced from one sample in a study of T cells after yellow fever vaccination. Via MiXCR, TCRdb re-called the 5' RACE reads, giving one row per CDR3 protein. The sample holds 250,000 or so distinct CDR3 sequences, roughly 6.8% seen once. The source material was CD4+ T cells sorted from PBMCs, sampled on the day of the yellow fever booster vaccination. Source of these receptors: a man under 40 who received the YFV17D yellow fever vaccine.

This clonotype showed up just a few times. V is TRBV7-3 and J is TRBJ1-1; 12 bases are a match to TRBD1. After removal of 4 bases from V and 6 bases from J, the junction contained 6 bases not matched to a gene. In germline, CDR1 is SGHTA, CDR2 FQGTGA. This CDR3 has 15 residues. The CDR3 is CASSSHGTGGPEAFF. Written as DNA, the CDR3 is TGTGCCAGCAGCTCACACGGGACAGGGGGCCCTGAAGCTTTCTTT.

This clonotype was picked up many times. Here the CDR3 reads CASSLGGTVTYEQYF. The CDR3 bases are TGCGCCAGCAGCCTTGGCGGGACAGTCACCTACGAGCAGTACTTC. This chain joins TRBV5-1 and TRBJ2-7; a weak D match, TRBD1 (7 bases). V was clipped by 4 bases and J by 2 bases, with 16 bases between them. The germline CDR1 and CDR2 sequences are SGHRS and YFSETQ. The CDR3 totals 15 residues.

The V and J genes are TRBV7-2 and TRBJ2-5; TRBD2 might be the D (5 bases). The length of the CDR3 is 15 residues. CDR1 and CDR2 (germline): SGHTA, FQGNSA. The V gene lost 6 bases and the J gene lost 2 bases, with 16 bases spanning the gap. CDR3 sequence reads: CASSWILASQETQYF. The CDR3 DNA is TGTGCCAGCAGTTGGATCCTAGCCTCACAAGAGACCCAGTACTTC.

This clonotype has more than one count but fewer than ten. The chain has TRBV20-1 and TRBJ2-1, with 9 positions matching TRBD2. V lost 3 bases to trimming and J lost 1 base; unmatched junction nucleotides: 4. CDR1 and CDR2 (germline): DFQATT, SNEGSKA (reference sequence). The CDR3 is 15 amino acids. The CDR3 is CSASPSGKSYNEQFF. The CDR3 bases are TGCAGTGCTAGCCCTAGCGGGAAATCCTACAATGAGCAGTTCTTC.

At least ten counts were recorded for this clonotype. This rearrangement joins TRBV12-3 or TRBV12-4 to TRBJ2-7; D might be TRBD1 (5 bases). V dropped 8 bases and J dropped 2 bases, with 16 bases sitting between them. The CDR3 runs 14 residues. CDR3 coding DNA: TGTGCCAGCTCCCTTCAGAAGGGGCCCTACGAGCAGTACTTC. Its translation is CASSLQKGPYEQYF.

Turning to this clonotype: A read error is possible here, since a much larger clone lies one base away. The CDR3: CASSMLAGVFRSYEQYF. The CDR3 nucleotides are TGTGCCAGCAGTATGCTAGCGGGAGTTTTTAGATCCTACGAGCAGTACTTC. V is TRBV21-1 and J is TRBJ2-7; the DNA was not compared with TRBD2, the D call given in the table. TRBV21-1 has pseudogene status. The CDR3 has 17 amino acids.

This clonotype was observed at least ten times. The CDR3 coding sequence is TGCGCCAGCAGAAAGGACGGGGGCTCTAATGAAAAACTGTTTTTT. It codes for CASRKDGGSNEKLFF. This sequence joins TRBV5-1 and TRBJ1-4; a weak D match, TRBD1 (6 bases). V was pared by 5 bases and J by 3 bases, with 14 bases between. The V gene's germline CDR1 is SGHRS and CDR2 YFSETQ. The CDR3 has 15 amino acids.

The V gene is TRBV7-9, the J gene TRBJ2-1, with 7 nucleotides matching TRBD1. Germline assignment: CDR1 SEHNR and CDR2 FQNEAQ (reference sequence). V lost 4 bases and J lost 4; bases outside the gene matches: 10. This CDR3 has 16 residues. CDR3 amino acids: CASSSYRDSSYNEQFF. Here the CDR3 DNA reads TGTGCCAGCAGCTCTTACCGGGACAGTTCATACAATGAGCAGTTCTTC.

This chain connects TRBV7-2 to TRBJ2-5; tentatively, D is TRBD1 or TRBD2 (5 bases each). Trimming removed 7 bases at V and 4 bases at J, with 22 bases between. From germline, CDR1 is SGHTA and CDR2 FQGNSA. This CDR3 contains 16 residues. The CDR3 is CASTPVGTGWGETQYF. The CDR3 DNA sequence: TGTGCCAGCACCCCAGTCGGGACCGGATGGGGAGAGACCCAGTACTTC.

The chain employs TRBV29-1 and TRBJ1-5, with 8 bases aligning to TRBD1. The CDR3 is 15 amino acids. CDR1 and CDR2 (germline): SQVTM, ANQGSEA. The V segment lost 4 bases and the J segment 0 bases; nucleotides outside the gene matches: 5. The chain's CDR3 is CSVAGGRDSNQPQHF. The CDR3 nucleotides are TGCAGCGTTGCAGGGGGCCGCGATAGCAATCAGCCCCAGCATTTT.

This clonotype was recorded at least ten times. This chain links TRBV4-3 with TRBJ2-2; 9 bases match TRBD2. V lost 3 bases, J lost 6 bases, and 5 bases stayed unmatched. The CDR3 extends over 15 amino acids. Germline V gene sequence: CDR1 LGHNA, CDR2 YSLEER. CDR3 residues: CASSQISGSPGELFF. The CDR3 coding sequence is TGCGCCAGCAGCCAGATTAGCGGGAGCCCCGGGGAGCTGTTTTTT.

The V call is TRBV6-5, the J call TRBJ1-5, with D unresolved. Germline CDR1 and CDR2: MNHEY and SVGAGI. CDR3 length: 13 amino acids. V was shortened by 0 bases and J by 5 bases, with 5 bases between the two germline ends. CDR3 sequence: CASSYSRDQPQHF. The CDR3 nucleotides read TGTGCCAGCAGTTACTCGAGGGATCAGCCCCAGCATTTT.

This clonotype was seen a handful of times. The V call is TRBV27, the J call TRBJ1-5, with D maybe TRBD1 (5 bases). This CDR3 contains 18 residues. Looked up from germline, CDR1 is MNHEY and CDR2 is SMNVEV (reference sequence). Trimming shortened V by 6 bases and J by 2 bases, and 23 bases separated the two germline ends. The CDR3 DNA reads TGTGCCAGCAGGAAGTGGCAGGCTGGGGGGGAGGGCAATCAGCCCCAGCATTTT. Translating gives CASRKWQAGGEGNQPQHF.

This chain uses TRBV12-3 or TRBV12-4 with TRBJ2-1, with D perhaps TRBD1 (8 bases). The V end was cut by 6 bases, the J end by 9 bases, with 18 bases between. This CDR3 region has 14 residues. The CDR3 DNA reads TGTGCCAGCAGCCGAGCGACAGGGGAGGGTGAGCAGTTCTTC. Translation gives CASSRATGEGEQFF.

This clonotype showed up just a few times. This sequence joins TRBV15 and TRBJ2-7; a possible D gene is TRBD1 (5 bases). The CDR3 totals 15 residues. CDR1 is LNHNV, CDR2 YYDKDF, per germline (reference sequence). Trimming took 0 bases from V and 2 from J, leaving 11 bases between them. CDR3 nucleotide sequence: TGTGCCACCAGCAGAGATCCAGGGATCGCCTACGAGCAGTACTTC. Protein: CATSRDPGIAYEQYF.

This clonotype has at least ten counts. The chain uses TRBV10-3 and TRBJ2-1; tentatively, D is TRBD1 or TRBD2 (5 bases each). Germline CDR1 and CDR2: ENHRY and SYGVKD. The CDR3 spans 16 residues. Between the trimmed V and J ends, which lost 2 bases and 1 base, there was a span of 12 bases. As DNA, the CDR3 is TGTGCCATCAGTGAGGGGACCTTATTGTCCTACAATGAGCAGTTCTTC. Translating it yields CAISEGTLLSYNEQFF.

This clonotype was picked up a small number of times. The chain recombines TRBV18 with TRBJ1-4; D not resolved. The CDR3 runs 13 residues. Germline CDR1 reads KGHSH; CDR2 reads LQKENI. V shed 2 bases and J shed 8 bases, with 9 bases lying between them. The CDR3 coding sequence is TGTGCCAGCTCACCATCCCCCCAAGAAAAACTGTTTTTT. As protein: CASSPSPQEKLFF.

This clonotype has just a few counts. This chain uses TRBV5-6 with TRBJ1-6, with no clear D. Looked up from germline, CDR1 is SGHDT and CDR2 is YYEEEE. The V and J ends lost 4 bases and 5 bases respectively, with 10 bases between them. The CDR3 is 14 amino acids. This chain's CDR3 is CASSRPSDNSPLHF. The CDR3 DNA reads TGTGCCAGCAGCCGACCCTCGGATAATTCACCCCTCCACTTT. The full variable domain, rest sourced from reference TRBV5-6 and TRBJ1-6, is DAGVTQSPTHLIKTRGQQVTLRCSPKSGHDTVSWYQQALGQGPQFIFQYYEEEERQRGNFPDRFSGHQFPNYSSELNVNALLLGDSALYLCASSRPSDNSPLHFGNGTRLTVT.

This clonotype came up many times. The CDR3 sequence is CASSIKNPGQYSSYEQYF. CDR3 in DNA: TGTGCCAGTAGTATAAAGAACCCGGGACAGTACAGCTCCTACGAGCAGTACTTC. The chain recombines TRBV19 with TRBJ2-7; TRBD1 matches 7 bases. This CDR3 contains 18 residues. The germline gives CDR1 LNHDA, CDR2 SQIVND (reference sequence). The V segment lost 2 bases and the J segment 0 bases; nucleotides outside the gene matches: 13.

Only a few counts were recorded for this clonotype. The chain is built from TRBV7-2 and TRBJ2-7; the D call may be TRBD1 or TRBD2 (5 bases each). V was cut by 6 bases and J by 3 bases, with 12 bases left in between. CDR1 and CDR2 (germline): SGHTA, FQGNSA. The CDR3 consists of 13 residues. The CDR3 coding sequence is TGTGCCAGCAGATCGGGGCCTTACTACGAGCAGTACTTC. It yields the protein CASRSGPYYEQYF.

This clonotype turned up a few times. The V and J genes are TRBV20-1 and TRBJ1-2, with 9 bases matching TRBD1. Looked up from germline, CDR1 is DFQATT and CDR2 is SNEGSKA (reference sequence). The CDR3 is 15 amino acids. Losses at the gene ends were 0 bases for V and 3 bases for J; bases not matched to a gene: 5. CDR3 sequence (DNA): TGCAGTGCTAGAGATTTACAGGGGGCTCACTATGGCTACACCTTC. This encodes CSARDLQGAHYGYTF.

This clonotype showed up many times. This rearrangement joins TRBV7-9 to TRBJ2-7; TRBD2 might be the D (5 bases). This CDR3 is 13 amino acids long. Germline values: CDR1 SEHNR, CDR2 FQNEAQ (reference sequence). With 4 bases removed from V and 3 bases from J, the gap between germline ends came to 10 bases. In DNA, the CDR3 is TGTGCCAGCAGCTCATGGAGCGGCTACGAGCAGTACTTC. Protein sequence: CASSSWSGYEQYF.

This clonotype was seen a handful of times. V gene TRBV12-3 or TRBV12-4 combines with J gene TRBJ2-1; TRBD2 aligns across 7 bases. This CDR3 contains 14 residues. V trimming: 1 base; J trimming: 6 bases; junction bases outside the gene matches: 3. The DNA for the CDR3 is TGTGCCAGCAGTTTAGAGCGGACTAGCAATGAGCAGTTCTTC. Its protein product is CASSLERTSNEQFF.

This clonotype has only a few counts. This chain uses TRBV7-3 with TRBJ2-2; TRBD2 matches 7 bases. CDR3 length equals 15 residues. The junction had 6 bases not matched to a gene; V was cut back by 2 bases and J by 6 bases. CDR1 SGHTA and CDR2 FQGTGA come from the germline V gene. As DNA, the CDR3 is TGTGCCAGCAGCTTAGCTAGCGGCAGTTCCGGGGAGCTGTTTTTT. Amino acids: CASSLASGSSGELFF.

This clonotype was picked up a small number of times. This chain uses TRBV9 with TRBJ2-5; D not certain. V was shortened by 4 bases and J by 2 bases, with 9 bases between the two germline ends. The germline CDR1 and CDR2 sequences are SGDLS and YYNGEE. This CDR3 has 13 amino acids. The CDR3: CASSSVGQETQYF. The CDR3 bases are TGTGCCAGCAGCAGTGTAGGACAAGAGACCCAGTACTTC.

This clonotype was seen many times. V gene TRBV20-1 combines with J gene TRBJ2-5, with 12 bases matching TRBD2. This CDR3 region has 16 residues. V lost 4 bases to trimming and J lost 0 bases; unmatched junction nucleotides: 6. Germline V gene lookup returns CDR1 DFQATT and CDR2 SNEGSKA (reference sequence). The CDR3 loop reads CSANRGTSGYQETQYF. In nucleotides, the CDR3 is TGCAGTGCTAACAGGGGGACTAGCGGGTACCAAGAGACCCAGTACTTC.

The V and J genes are TRBV29-1 and TRBJ2-3, with 9 bases lining up with TRBD1. The junction had 9 bases not matched to a gene; V was cut back by 6 bases and J by 2 bases. Germline assignment: CDR1 SQVTM and CDR2 ANQGSEA. CDR3 length: 15 amino acids. Here the CDR3 DNA reads TGCAGCGTAGCCCCCGGGACAGGGACCACAGATACGCAGTATTTT. Amino acids: CSVAPGTGTTDTQYF.

This clonotype was seen at least ten times. This chain uses TRBV7-2 with TRBJ2-5; perhaps TRBD1 as D (6 bases). The CDR3 has 14 residues. Between the trimmed V and J ends, which lost 2 bases and 4 bases, there was a span of 11 bases. Germline V gives CDR1 SGHTA, CDR2 FQGNSA. The CDR3, as DNA: TGTGCCAGCAGCTTAAACAGGGTTGTAGAGACCCAGTACTTC. It encodes CASSLNRVVETQYF. The full variable domain, completed using reference TRBV7-2 and TRBJ2-5, is GAGVSQSPSNKVTEKGKDVELRCDPISGHTALYWYRQSLGQGLEFLIYFQGNSAPDKSGLPSDRFSAERTGGSVSTLTIQRTQQEDSAVYLCASSLNRVVETQYFGPGTRLLVL.

This clonotype was observed at least ten times. The chain recombines TRBV9 with TRBJ2-7; 8 bases align to TRBD1. The CDR3 covers 15 residues. Germline trimming cut 3 bases from V and 5 bases from J; bases unmatched to any gene: 10. CDR1 and CDR2 (germline): SGDLS, YYNGEE. Here the CDR3 DNA reads TGTGCCAGCAGCGCCGAGGGACAGGTTGCCGACGAGCAGTACTTC. It codes for CASSAEGQVADEQYF.

This clonotype was detected a few times. The rearrangement joins TRBV20-1 to TRBJ2-4; 12 positions agree with TRBD2. CDR3 length: 14 residues. The junction had 7 bases not matched to a gene; V was cut back by 6 bases and J by 7 bases. Germline CDR1 reads DFQATT; CDR2 reads SNEGSKA (reference sequence). The CDR3 region is CSARGLAGRNIQYF. In nucleotides, the CDR3 is TGCAGTGCGCGAGGACTAGCGGGGAGGAACATTCAGTACTTC.

The table lists this clonotype with many counts. The rearrangement uses TRBV7-6 and TRBJ2-3; the D gene is possibly TRBD2 (6 bases). The germline V and J ends were trimmed by 4 bases and 2 bases, with 16 bases remaining between them. Germline V gene data show CDR1 as SGHVS and CDR2 as FNYEAQ. The CDR3 runs 16 residues. CDR3 amino acids: CASSSSLAGPTDTQYF. Here the CDR3 DNA reads TGTGCCAGCAGCTCCTCCCTTGCGGGGCCCACAGATACGCAGTATTTT.